The T cell receptor beta chain under discussion was sequenced for a study of patients and donors after allogeneic stem cell transplantation. TCRdb independently ran MiXCR on the RT-PCR reads; one entry per CDR3 protein. The table includes about 150,000 distinct CDR3 sequences, roughly two fifths detected once. The CDR3 consists of 16 residues. Trimming took 6 bases from V and 4 from J; bases not matched to a gene: 7. Germline V gene data show CDR1 as ENHRY and CDR2 as SYGVKD. This clonotype was found a few times. The sequencing input was blood, either unsorted or a sorted T cell fraction (not recorded which). This clonotype was sampled from a human donor who was either an allogeneic HSCT recipient or a stem cell or donor lymphocyte infusion donor (not recorded which). It is not recorded whose cells these are; they may come from a transplant donor. V is TRBV10-3 and J is TRBJ2-3, with 13 bases aligning to TRBD2. The CDR3 sequence: CAISGLAGASSDTQYF. The CDR3 DNA is TGTGCCATCAGCGGACTAGCGGGGGCCTCCTCAGATACGCAGTATTTT.